The T cell receptor beta chain described here comes from a study of cytomegalovirus exposure and HLA in healthy donors. The germline V gene has CDR1 SQVTM and CDR2 ANQGSEA. This CDR3 has 13 residues. The V gene end was trimmed by 3 bases and the J gene end by 4 bases; junction bases not matched to a gene: 4. The PCR ran on 60 Vbeta and 13 Jbeta primers. As handled by the study authors: Later, roughly 80 million unique TCR beta chains were counted in an analysis, and some 9.9 million of them were shared. Method: immunoSEQ multiplex PCR; TCRdb's copy keeps in-frame clones and lacks some. D and trimming come from the DNA, and the V and J calls and clone size come from that table. The data contain approximately 67,000 clones, approximately 90% of them singletons. Study-wide results and limits: In a later analysis, approximately 15,000 TCR beta sequences were associated with HLA alleles at 0.05 false discovery rate. In vitro data verified a few CMV-associated chains as specific for CMV antigens. About 87% or about 30% of the time was how often most TCR beta V segments were productive, according to an earlier analysis.

Regarding this clone: Its specificity is not known.

The gene calls are TRBV29-1 and TRBJ2-3; 7 bases map to TRBD2. This sequence was found in a woman in her thirties in good health and CMV-seropositive. Sequencing used PBMCs. This CDR3 reads CSVEVLAADTQYF. The CDR3 nucleotides are TGCAGCGTTGAGGTTCTAGCGGCAGATACGCAGTATTTT.